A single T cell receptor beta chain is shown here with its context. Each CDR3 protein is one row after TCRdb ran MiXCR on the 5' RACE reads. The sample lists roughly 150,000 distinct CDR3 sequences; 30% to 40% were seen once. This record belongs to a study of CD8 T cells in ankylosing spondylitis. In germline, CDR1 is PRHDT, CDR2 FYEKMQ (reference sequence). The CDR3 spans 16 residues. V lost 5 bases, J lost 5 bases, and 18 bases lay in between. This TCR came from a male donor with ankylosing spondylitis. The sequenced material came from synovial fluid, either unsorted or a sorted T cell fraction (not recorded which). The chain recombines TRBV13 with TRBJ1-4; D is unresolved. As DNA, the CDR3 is TGTGCCAGCAGCCGGACGGCTTACGCTGAGAATGAAAAACTGTTTTTT. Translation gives CASSRTAYAENEKLFF.